This T cell receptor (beta chain) was recorded in a study of cytomegalovirus exposure and HLA in healthy donors. Whole-study context: In a later analysis, the 120 or so validation repertoires were reported to have used the same platform as the 550 to 850 first-cohort repertoires. Notes on the study in general: Most TCR sequences were seen very rarely across donors, but some public TCRs occurred in many.

The CDR3 spans 17 residues. CDR1 and CDR2 (germline): MDHEN, SYDVKM. V was pared by 2 bases and J by 5 bases, with 10 bases of the junction left unmatched. Of note for this clone: As yet, its antigen is unknown.

Profiled with immunoSEQ multiplex PCR; TCRdb holds only in-frame clones, not every one. The sample lists around 260,000 clones; roughly 88% were seen once. The V gene is TRBV28, the J gene TRBJ2-7; 12 bases are a match to TRBD2. Source material: PBMCs. This receptor was obtained from a woman in her 30s in good health and CMV-seronegative. This CDR3 is CASSLPPGLAGLDEQYF. As DNA, the CDR3 is TGTGCCAGCAGTTTACCCCCCGGACTAGCGGGATTAGACGAGCAGTACTTC.